This T cell receptor beta chain appears in the sequencing data of a study of patients and donors after allogeneic stem cell transplantation. CDR3 size: 15 residues. V was clipped by 0 bases and J by 3 bases, with 12 bases between them. Germline CDR1 is MNHNS and CDR2 is SASEGT. MiXCR was run by TCRdb on the RT-PCR reads, yielding one entry per CDR3 protein. The sample consists of more than 850,000 distinct CDR3 sequences, about a sixth of them appearing once. The chain uses TRBV6-1 and TRBJ2-7; D gene ambiguous. This TCR derives from a human donor who was either an allogeneic HSCT recipient or a stem cell or donor lymphocyte infusion donor (not recorded which). It is not recorded whose cells these are; they may come from a transplant donor. The material sequenced was blood, either unsorted or a sorted T cell fraction (not recorded which). CDR3 sequence reads: CASSEAGVEFYEQYF. In nucleotides, the CDR3 is TGTGCCAGCAGTGAAGCAGGAGTGGAATTCTACGAGCAGTACTTC.